This T cell receptor (beta chain) was retrieved from a study of control samples from healthy donors and cancer patients. The CDR3 sequence is 14 residues long. The trim removed 4 bases at V and 6 bases at J, leaving 3 bases unmatched. Per the germline V gene, CDR1 is SGHRS and CDR2 is YFSETQ. Assay used: immunoSEQ multiplex PCR; TCRdb lists only in-frame clones, some missing. This sample has about 140,000 clones; about 90% occur once, and the top ten carry less than 8.5%. The source of this sequence is a man aged 18 to 29 in good health. V is TRBV5-1 and J is TRBJ1-4; TRBD1 aligns across 10 bases. The specimen was blood. The CDR3 DNA reads TGCGCCAGCAGCCAAGGGACAGGGGATGAAAAACTGTTTTTT. Amino acid sequence: CASSQGTGDEKLFF. The whole variable domain, filled in from reference TRBV5-1 and TRBJ1-4, reads KAGVTQTPRYLIKTRGQQVTLSCSPISGHRSVSWYQQTPGQGLQFLFEYFSETQRNKGNFPGRFSGRQFSNSRSEMNVSTLELGDSALYLCASSQGTGDEKLFFGSGTQLSVL.